These 14 T cell receptor beta chains came from one sample sequenced in a study of CD8 T cells in Susac syndrome. Random hexamers served to reverse transcribe about 0.45 to 1 ug RNA. TCRdb re-called the immunoSEQ multiplex PCR reads with MiXCR, one entry per CDR3 protein. This table has 110,000 to 150,000 distinct CDR3 sequences, 95% appearing once. Sequencing was carried out using CD4+ T cells from PBMCs. The receptors were gathered from a human donor with Susac syndrome.

The rearrangement links TRBV5-1 to TRBJ2-3; D remains ambiguous. The germline V gene encodes CDR1 SGHRS and CDR2 YFSETQ. Trimming stripped 3 bases from V and 0 bases from J, with 8 bases between. The CDR3 spans 14 residues. The CDR3 DNA sequence: TGCGCCAGCAGCTCCCGACCTAGCACAGATACGCAGTATTTT. It is translated as CASSSRPSTDTQYF.

The chain employs TRBV29-1 and TRBJ2-5; D is perhaps TRBD1 (7 bases). V shed 7 bases and J shed 5 bases, with 11 bases lying between them. Per germline, CDR1 SQVTM and CDR2 ANQGSEA. The CDR3 runs to 11 residues. In DNA form, the CDR3 reads TGCAGCGGGGACAGCGGGGAGACCCAGTACTTC. Translated, it gives CSGDSGETQYF.

V and J are TRBV5-4 and TRBJ1-1; D gene ambiguous. Germline-derived CDR1 and CDR2 are SGHNT and YYREEE (reference sequence). The length of the CDR3 is 17 residues. The V end lost 4 bases, the J end lost 1 base, and 20 bases lay between the germline ends. The CDR3 DNA sequence: TGTGCCAGCAGCGGCCCACCGAACAGCGTCCGGAACACTGAAGCTTTCTTT. Translation gives CASSGPPNSVRNTEAFF.

The chain employs TRBV20-1 and TRBJ2-2; a possible D gene is TRBD1 (5 bases). The germline V gene encodes CDR1 DFQATT and CDR2 SNEGSKA (reference sequence). The CDR3 runs to 14 residues. Trimming removed 0 bases at V and 6 bases at J, with 11 bases between. CDR3 bases: TGCAGTGCTAGAGATGGTATGACAGCCGGGGAGCTGTTTTTT. Translating gives CSARDGMTAGELFF.

Here the CDR3 reads CATSRQNYNEQFF. The CDR3 DNA sequence: TGTGCCACCAGTAGACAGAACTACAATGAGCAGTTCTTC. V gene TRBV24-1 combines with J gene TRBJ2-1, with D possibly TRBD1 on 5 matching bases. This CDR3 is 13 amino acids long. Germline V gene lookup returns CDR1 KGHDR and CDR2 SFDVKD. The V and J ends lost 6 bases and 3 bases respectively, with 8 bases between them.

J is TRBJ2-7 and V is TRBV27; possibly TRBD1 for D (6 bases). CDR3 length equals 17 residues. The germline gives CDR1 MNHEY, CDR2 SMNVEV (reference sequence). The V gene lost 5 bases and the J gene lost 7 bases, with 27 bases spanning the gap. The CDR3 DNA is TGTGCCAGCAGTCCAATCAATTGGGGACAAATTACGTCTGAGCAGTACTTC. It translates to CASSPINWGQITSEQYF.

V usage is TRBV18 and J usage is TRBJ1-1, with D perhaps matching TRBD1 (5 bases). V gave up 3 bases and J gave up 8 bases, with 19 bases separating them. This CDR3 comprises 15 residues. CDR1 is KGHSH, CDR2 LQKENI, per germline. CDR3 residues: CASSPSIQGSQEAFF. CDR3 bases: TGTGCCAGCTCACCCTCAATTCAGGGATCGCAAGAAGCTTTCTTT.

This sequence joins TRBV7-9 and TRBJ2-4; TRBD1 might be the D (7 bases). The germline V gene has CDR1 SEHNR and CDR2 FQNEAQ (reference sequence). CDR3 length: 15 residues. V lost 6 bases and J lost 13, with 25 bases in between. The CDR3 region has the DNA TGTGCCAGCAGTCAGGGGGGTGGCGGCGGGGCTGCCCAGTACTTC. Protein sequence: CASSQGGGGGAAQYF.

The chain recombines TRBV20-1 with TRBJ2-1, with TRBD2 matching 7 bases. This CDR3 contains 14 residues. The V gene's germline CDR1 is DFQATT and CDR2 SNEGSKA (reference sequence). J gave up 3 bases and V 0 bases, and 2 bases lay outside the gene matches. This chain's CDR3 is CSAREGGDYNEQFF. In DNA form, the CDR3 reads TGCAGTGCTAGAGAGGGGGGGGACTACAATGAGCAGTTCTTC.

The rearrangement links TRBV5-1 to TRBJ2-7; 8 bases fit TRBD1. Trimming at V came to 4 bases and at J to 6 bases, leaving 12 bases not matched to a gene. The CDR3 is made up of 15 amino acids. Germline assignment: CDR1 SGHRS and CDR2 YFSETQ. This CDR3 reads CASSPMDRVESEQYF. The CDR3 nucleotides read TGCGCCAGCAGCCCAATGGACAGGGTAGAAAGCGAGCAGTACTTC.

V is TRBV5-1 and J is TRBJ2-5, with D uncertain. V was trimmed by 1 base and J by 3 bases, leaving 10 bases between them. The CDR3 extends over 14 amino acids. CDR1 is SGHRS, CDR2 YFSETQ, per germline. Here the CDR3 DNA reads TGCGCCAGCAGCTTGTGGGCAGTAAAAGAGACCCAGTACTTC. It encodes CASSLWAVKETQYF. The full variable domain, completed using reference TRBV5-1 and TRBJ2-5, is KAGVTQTPRYLIKTRGQQVTLSCSPISGHRSVSWYQQTPGQGLQFLFEYFSETQRNKGNFPGRFSGRQFSNSRSEMNVSTLELGDSALYLCASSLWAVKETQYFGPGTRLLVL.

The V and J genes are TRBV4-1 and TRBJ2-1, with D possibly matching TRBD2 (6 bases). Trimming shortened V by 3 bases and J by 0 bases, and 12 bases separated the two germline ends. The CDR3 loop spans 16 amino acids. Germline V gives CDR1 MGHRA, CDR2 YSYEKL. The CDR3 protein is CASSHPTGDSYNEQFF. The CDR3 coding sequence is TGCGCCAGCAGCCACCCAACGGGGGACTCCTACAATGAGCAGTTCTTC.

The rearrangement links TRBV20-1 to TRBJ1-2; maybe TRBD1 (5 bases). Trimming pared 5 bases from V and 11 bases from J, leaving 6 bases between. The CDR3 is 8 residues long. The germline gives CDR1 DFQATT, CDR2 SNEGSKA (reference sequence). The CDR3 here is CSAEGYTF. CDR3 DNA: TGCAGTGCTGAGGGGTACACCTTC.

This chain uses TRBV28 with TRBJ2-7; 12 bases map to TRBD2. The CDR3 spans 14 residues. The germline V gene has CDR1 MDHEN and CDR2 SYDVKM. With V trimmed by 5 bases and J by 6 bases, 5 bases remained unmatched. CDR3 bases: TGTGCCAGCAGTACGCGACTAGCGGGAGTCGAGCAGTACTTC. It encodes CASSTRLAGVEQYF.